Below, 28 T cell receptor beta chains from the same sample are listed, as sequenced in a study of T cell repertoires in cytomegalovirus infection. The antigens for these receptors are not known. MiXCR was run by TCRdb on the reads, yielding one entry per CDR3 protein. The data contain tens of thousands of distinct CDR3 sequences, about 26% of them singletons. The sequencing used CD8+ T cells from cultured PBMCs, collected from culture after CMV antigen stimulation. The receptor set was obtained from a human donor in good health (CMV status not recorded). Some clones in this sample may be carry-over from other donors' samples.

The V and J genes are TRBV19 and TRBJ1-1; no definite D call. The germline CDR1 and CDR2 sequences are LNHDA and SQIVND (reference sequence). CDR3 size: 14 residues. V lost 3 bases and J lost 2, with 10 bases in between. In DNA form, the CDR3 reads TGTGCCAGTAGTATCGAGGATTTAAACACTGAAGCTTTCTTT. Translation: CASSIEDLNTEAFF.

This clonotype was seen only a few times. V is TRBV11-2 and J is TRBJ1-1, with TRBD1 as a possible D gene (5 bases). Deletions cut 3 bases from V and 5 bases from J, with 13 bases between. Germline lookup yields CDR1 SGHAT and CDR2 FQNNGV. This CDR3 has 14 residues. DNA of the CDR3: TGTGCCAGCAGCTTCGGACAAGGTGTAACTGAAGCTTTCTTT. Protein: CASSFGQGVTEAFF. Filled out from reference TRBV11-2 and TRBJ1-1, the complete variable domain reads EAGVAQSPRYKIIEKRQSVAFWCNPISGHATLYWYQQILGQGPKLLIQFQNNGVVDDSQLPKDRFSAERLKGVDSTLKIQPAKLEDSAVYLCASSFGQGVTEAFFGQGTRLTVV.

The chain employs TRBV6-1 and TRBJ1-4; 7 bases line up with TRBD1. The CDR3 is 14 residues long. After removal of 3 bases from V and 10 bases from J, the junction contained 8 bases not matched to a gene. CDR1 and CDR2 (germline): MNHNS, SASEGT. CDR3 in DNA: TGTGCCAGCAGTGATACAGGGGAGCGGCGAAAACTGTTTTTT. This sequence encodes CASSDTGERRKLFF.

The CDR3 nucleotides are TGTGCTAGTGGCCCGGGACAGGGGGCGGGTGAGACCCAGTACTTC. Encoded protein: CASGPGQGAGETQYF. The chain recombines TRBV12-5 with TRBJ2-5; the match to TRBD1 covers 12 bases. This CDR3 comprises 15 residues. The V segment lost 6 bases and the J segment 5 bases; nucleotides outside the gene matches: 7. Germline lookup yields CDR1 LGHNT and CDR2 FRNRAP.

This clonotype was counted ten times or more. The V gene is TRBV9, the J gene TRBJ2-5; 10 bases match TRBD1. V lost 3 bases, J lost 5 bases, and 10 bases stayed unmatched. The CDR3 totals 16 residues. CDR1 is SGDLS and CDR2 is YYNGEE in the germline V gene. CDR3 sequence reads: CASSGSDRGRSETQYF. The CDR3 bases are TGTGCCAGCAGCGGATCAGACAGGGGGCGAAGCGAGACCCAGTACTTC.

The gene calls are TRBV20-1 and TRBJ2-7; 8 bases match TRBD2. The germline gives CDR1 DFQATT, CDR2 SNEGSKA (reference sequence). CDR3 length: 16 amino acids. V lost 5 bases, J lost 1 base, and 13 bases stayed unmatched. Written as DNA, the CDR3 is TGCAGTGCTCCCACCCAAGCGGCGGGGGGATCCTACGAGCAGTACTTC. Translated, it gives CSAPTQAAGGSYEQYF.

In the case of this clonotype: Since no conserved phenylalanine or tryptophan closes the CDR3, a read error is the likely cause. V and J are TRBV6-1 and TRBJ2-1, with 9 bases fitting TRBD1. Per the germline V gene, CDR1 is MNHNS and CDR2 is SASEGT. The CDR3 is 16 amino acids. Trimming took 5 bases from V and 7 from J; bases not matched to a gene: 12. The CDR3 DNA reads TGTGCCAGCAGTTCTCTCACCGGGACAGGGTTGAATGAGCAGTTCCTC. Residues: CASSSLTGTGLNEQFL.

The chain is built from TRBV20-1 and TRBJ2-3; D remains ambiguous. The V gene lost 5 bases and the J gene lost 7 bases, with 16 bases spanning the gap. The germline V gene has CDR1 DFQATT and CDR2 SNEGSKA (reference sequence). This CDR3 has 13 residues. CDR3 in DNA: TGCAGTGCTTTAATGGAGCTAGGGAATACGCAGTATTTT. It yields the protein CSALMELGNTQYF.

This clonotype was seen repeatedly, ten times or more. This chain links TRBV7-8 with TRBJ2-3; D is undetermined. The CDR3 is 13 amino acids. The V gene lost 4 bases and the J gene lost 2 bases, with 7 bases spanning the gap. CDR1 is SGHVS and CDR2 is FQNEAQ in the germline V gene. CDR3: CASSSRATDTQYF. The CDR3 DNA is TGTGCCAGCAGCTCCCGGGCCACAGATACGCAGTATTTT. The full variable domain, with the rest looked up from reference TRBV7-8 and TRBJ2-3, is GAGVSQSPRYKVAKRGQDVALRCDPISGHVSLFWYQQALGQGPEFLTYFQNEAQLDKSGLPSDRFFAERPEGSVSTLKIQRTQQEDSAVYLCASSSRATDTQYFGPGTRLTVL.

This clonotype appeared a few times. The rearrangement links TRBV19 to TRBJ2-7; D remains ambiguous. Trimming left V 6 bases short and J 3 bases short, with 15 bases between. CDR1 is LNHDA and CDR2 is SQIVND in the germline V gene (reference sequence). The CDR3 length is 14 residues. CDR3 loop: CASREGNSYYEQYF. The CDR3 coding sequence is TGTGCCAGTAGAGAAGGGAACAGCTACTACGAGCAGTACTTC.

This sequence joins TRBV15 and TRBJ2-7; perhaps TRBD1 as D (6 bases). This CDR3 spans 12 amino acids. In germline, CDR1 is LNHNV, CDR2 YYDKDF (reference sequence). The ends were cut back, 8 bases at V and 0 bases at J, with 8 bases in the middle. CDR3 nucleotides: TGTGCCACCCGGGACACCTCCTACGAGCAGTACTTC. Translated, it gives CATRDTSYEQYF.

The rearrangement links TRBV27 to TRBJ1-1; no clear D. Trimming took off 8 bases at V and 2 bases at J, with 18 bases between the two ends. Germline assignment: CDR1 MNHEY and CDR2 SMNVEV (reference sequence). The CDR3 consists of 15 residues. The CDR3 region has the DNA TGTGCCAGCGGCCTCGGGCCGAGCCTCAACACTGAAGCTTTCTTT. Translation: CASGLGPSLNTEAFF.

The chain employs TRBV27 and TRBJ2-1, with a possible D match to TRBD1 (6 bases). With 2 bases removed from V and 5 bases from J, the gap between germline ends came to 13 bases. CDR3 length: 15 residues. The V gene's germline CDR1 is MNHEY and CDR2 SMNVEV (reference sequence). The DNA of the CDR3 is TGTGCCAGCAGTTTAGTGAGGAACAGGGACAATGAGCAGTTCTTC. It specifies CASSLVRNRDNEQFF.

The rearrangement links TRBV4-3 to TRBJ2-5; D is unclear. Trimming left V 0 bases short and J 5 bases short, with 10 bases between. The CDR3 contains 14 residues. In germline, CDR1 is LGHNA, CDR2 YSLEER. The CDR3, as DNA: TGCGCCAGCAGCCAAGAAGTTTCCGTGGAGACCCAGTACTTC. It encodes CASSQEVSVETQYF.

The V gene is TRBV19, the J gene TRBJ2-2, with 14 bases that match TRBD2. The junction had 4 bases not matched to a gene; V was cut back by 6 bases and J by 7 bases. The CDR3 is 15 residues long. Germline V lookup: CDR1 LNHDA, CDR2 SQIVND (reference sequence). The CDR3 region is CASRGLAGEFGELFF. The DNA of the CDR3 is TGTGCCAGTAGGGGACTAGCGGGAGAATTCGGGGAGCTGTTTTTT. The full variable domain, rest sourced from reference TRBV19 and TRBJ2-2, is DGGITQSPKYLFRKEGQNVTLSCEQNLNHDAMYWYRQDPGQGLRLIYYSQIVNDFQKGDIAEGYSVSREKKESFPLTVTSAQKNPTAFYLCASRGLAGEFGELFFGEGSRLTVL.

This clonotype was picked up a small number of times. The chain carries TRBV7-6 and TRBJ2-7; TRBD1 matches 9 bases. The CDR3 loop spans 14 amino acids. V gave up 4 bases and J gave up 6 bases; unmatched junction bases: 7. The germline gives CDR1 SGHVS, CDR2 FNYEAQ. CDR3 sequence reads: CASSSRDREGEQYF. The CDR3 bases are TGTGCCAGCAGCTCGCGGGACAGGGAGGGCGAGCAGTACTTC.

This clonotype occurred a few times. The chain joins TRBV12-3 or TRBV12-4 to TRBJ1-5; D unresolved. The CDR3 has 14 amino acids. Trimming pared 5 bases from V and 1 base from J, leaving 9 bases between. In DNA, the CDR3 is TGTGCCAGCAGTCTCTTTGGGAGCAATCAGCCCCAGCATTTT. Encoded protein: CASSLFGSNQPQHF.

This clonotype counts as medium-sized (0.01 to 0.1%). V and J are TRBV7-2 and TRBJ2-3; unclear D gene. Per the germline V gene, CDR1 is SGHTA and CDR2 is FQGNSA. Trimming left V 0 bases short and J 4 bases short, with 8 bases between. The CDR3 runs to 14 residues. The CDR3 DNA reads as TGTGCCAGCAGCTTAGCGGGCAGCCCAGATACGCAGTATTTT. As protein: CASSLAGSPDTQYF. The full variable domain, with the rest looked up from reference TRBV7-2 and TRBJ2-3, is GAGVSQSPSNKVTEKGKDVELRCDPISGHTALYWYRQSLGQGLEFLIYFQGNSAPDKSGLPSDRFSAERTGGSVSTLTIQRTQQEDSAVYLCASSLAGSPDTQYFGPGTRLTVL.

In its sample, this clonotype was seen a few times. This chain links TRBV12-3 or TRBV12-4 with TRBJ1-5; 7 bases agree with TRBD1. The CDR3 consists of 15 residues. The trim removed 5 bases at V and 1 base at J, leaving 5 bases unmatched. This CDR3 reads CASSPDRDSNQPQHF. Here the CDR3 DNA reads TGTGCCAGCAGTCCTGACAGGGACAGCAATCAGCCCCAGCATTTT.

The chain recombines TRBV12-3 or TRBV12-4 with TRBJ1-1; 10 bases line up with TRBD1. The V segment lost 6 bases and the J segment 1 base; nucleotides outside the gene matches: 8. The CDR3 is 16 residues long. The CDR3 coding sequence is TGTGCCAGCAGGGTAAGGGACAGGGGACCGAACACTGAAGCTTTCTTT. Its translation is CASRVRDRGPNTEAFF.

The gene calls are TRBV9 and TRBJ1-4; 8 positions match TRBD1. The J segment lost 10 bases and the V segment lost 4 bases, leaving 3 bases of the junction unmatched. The CDR3 spans 12 residues. The germline gives CDR1 SGDLS, CDR2 YYNGEE. The DNA for the CDR3 is TGTGCCAGCAGCCCCGGGACAGGAAAACTGTTTTTT. Protein product: CASSPGTGKLFF.

This chain uses TRBV7-2 with TRBJ1-6; D remains ambiguous. This CDR3 region has 19 residues. Germline V gene lookup returns CDR1 SGHTA and CDR2 FQGNSA. The V end lost 7 bases, the J end lost 7 bases, and 29 bases lay between the germline ends. The CDR3 reads CASTNEPLSRHLRNSPLHF. In nucleotides, the CDR3 is TGTGCCAGCACCAACGAACCCCTTTCCAGGCACCTTCGGAATTCACCCCTCCACTTT.

In its sample, this clonotype was seen a few times. The V gene is TRBV9, the J gene TRBJ1-1; D gene unclear. The germline V gene has CDR1 SGDLS and CDR2 YYNGEE. There are 14 residues in the CDR3. V shed 0 bases and J shed 2 bases, with 8 bases lying between them. In DNA form, the CDR3 reads TGTGCCAGCAGCGTAGGGTCACTCAACACTGAAGCTTTCTTT. It is translated as CASSVGSLNTEAFF.

This clonotype was observed a few times. V usage is TRBV4-3 and J usage is TRBJ2-7, with TRBD2 matching 7 bases. The ends lost 0 bases at V and 3 bases at J; junction bases unmatched: 17. The germline CDR1 and CDR2 sequences are LGHNA and YSLEER. CDR3 size: 19 residues. The CDR3 region is CASSQDLPVAGEIGYEQYF. CDR3 coding DNA: TGCGCCAGCAGCCAAGATTTGCCCGTTGCGGGGGAGATCGGCTACGAGCAGTACTTC.

This clonotype was found many times. The V gene is TRBV20-1, the J gene TRBJ2-1; 7 nucleotides line up with TRBD2. From germline, CDR1 is DFQATT and CDR2 SNEGSKA (reference sequence). CDR3 length equals 14 residues. V gave up 6 bases and J gave up 2 bases; unmatched junction bases: 7. DNA for the CDR3: TGCAGTGCACCAGGACTAGGCGCCTACAATGAGCAGTTCTTC. As protein: CSAPGLGAYNEQFF.

This clonotype was observed a handful of times. The gene calls are TRBV7-6 and TRBJ1-6, with D uncertain. Germline V lookup: CDR1 SGHVS, CDR2 FNYEAQ. V dropped 4 bases and J dropped 7 bases, with 11 bases sitting between them. The CDR3 has 14 amino acids. CDR3 loop: CASSSLGGNSPLHF. CDR3 in DNA: TGTGCCAGCAGCTCCCTCGGAGGGAATTCACCCCTCCACTTT.

The chain links TRBV16 to TRBJ1-5; TRBD1 agrees at 9 bases. V shed 5 bases, J shed 7 bases, and the junction held 6 bases outside the gene matches. The CDR3 runs 14 residues. Germline values: CDR1 KGHSY, CDR2 FQNENV. CDR3 nucleotide sequence: TGTGCCAGCAGCTGGGGACAGGGTGACCAGCCCCAGCATTTT. Translated: CASSWGQGDQPQHF.

V usage is TRBV27 and J usage is TRBJ2-4, with unresolved D. Per the germline V gene, CDR1 is MNHEY and CDR2 is SMNVEV (reference sequence). The CDR3 runs to 14 residues. Trimming removed 6 bases from V and 0 bases from J, with 9 bases in between. DNA for the CDR3: TGTGCCAGCAGCCTCCTCGCAGCCAAAAACATTCAGTACTTC. Amino acid sequence: CASSLLAAKNIQYF.